The clone carrying this TCR beta chain was counted a single time. The protocol was immunoSEQ multiplex PCR, while the TCRdb copy is restricted to in-frame clones and leaves out a portion. The sample contains 80,000 or so clones, approximately 96% of which appear only once. The trim removed 3 bases at V and 7 bases at J, leaving 7 bases unmatched. This CDR3 has 13 residues. Germline V lookup: CDR1 GTSNPN, CDR2 SVGIG (reference sequence). The data were taken from a study of technical replicates of blood from a few donors. The material sequenced was T cells isolated from PBMCs. This chain joins TRBV30 and TRBJ1-1; 8 bases map to TRBD1. This TCR was recovered from a human donor in good health. CDR3 nucleotide sequence: TGTGCCTGGAGGCAGGGACAGGATTTTGAAGCTTTCTTT. Translating it yields CAWRQGQDFEAFF. The full variable domain, its missing parts supplied by reference TRBV30 and TRBJ1-1, is SQTIHQWPATLVQPVGSPLSLECTVEGTSNPNLYWYRQAAGRGLQLLFYSVGIGQISSEVPQNLSASRPQDRQFILSSKKLLLSDSGFYLCAWRQGQDFEAFFGQGTRLTVV.